This TCR beta chain was sequenced for a study of type 1 regulatory T cells. Study information: This in vitro CD4 product, T-allo10, is enriched for Tr1 cells and alloantigen-specific. The study, taken as a whole, reports: Compared with non-Tr1 cells, Tr1 cells showed a narrower TCR repertoire.

TCRdb re-called the reads through MiXCR, storing one row per CDR3 protein. The table lists about 42,000 distinct CDR3 sequences, less than 15% of them singletons. Only a few counts were recorded for this clonotype. Its antigen is currently unknown. Trimming took off 7 bases at V and 2 bases at J, with 4 bases between the two ends. In germline, CDR1 is MNHEY, CDR2 SMNVEV (reference sequence). This CDR3 has 11 amino acids. This clonotype was sampled from a human donor in good health. The chain links TRBV27 to TRBJ2-3; D remains unclear. Sequenced sample: cultured non-Tr1 T cells, either the whole culture or a sorted T cell fraction (not recorded which). The CDR3 spells CASTHTDTQYF. CDR3 in DNA: TGTGCCAGCACCCACACAGATACGCAGTATTTT.